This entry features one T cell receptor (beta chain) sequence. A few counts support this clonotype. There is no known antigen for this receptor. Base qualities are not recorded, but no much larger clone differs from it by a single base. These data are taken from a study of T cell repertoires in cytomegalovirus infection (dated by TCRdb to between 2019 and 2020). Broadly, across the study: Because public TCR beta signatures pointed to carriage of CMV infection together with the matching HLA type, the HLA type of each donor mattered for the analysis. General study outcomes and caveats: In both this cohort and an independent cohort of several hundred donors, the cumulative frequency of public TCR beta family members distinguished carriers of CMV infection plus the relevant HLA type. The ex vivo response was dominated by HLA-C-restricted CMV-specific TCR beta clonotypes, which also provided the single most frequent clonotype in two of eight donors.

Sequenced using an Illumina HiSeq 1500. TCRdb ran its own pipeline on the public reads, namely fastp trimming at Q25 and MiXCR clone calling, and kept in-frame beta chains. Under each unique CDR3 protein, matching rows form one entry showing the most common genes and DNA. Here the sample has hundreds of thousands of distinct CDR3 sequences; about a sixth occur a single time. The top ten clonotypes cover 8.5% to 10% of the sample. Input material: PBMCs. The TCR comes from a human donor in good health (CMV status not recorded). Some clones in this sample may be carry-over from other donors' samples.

The CDR3 reads CASSQANLIGTGELFF. The DNA sequence is TGCGCCAGCAGCCAAGCCAACCTAATCGGGACCGGGGAGCTGTTTTTT. The V and J genes are TRBV4-1 and TRBJ2-2, with no D gene named confidently. CDR1 MGHRA and CDR2 YSYEKL are derived from the germline V gene. V sheds 1 base and J sheds 5 bases, leaving 14 bases between their ends. There are 16 amino acids in the CDR3, from cysteine to phenylalanine inclusive. Only CDR3 DNA is held: 48 bases, read in frame from base 1.